These T cell receptor beta chains were read from a single sample in a study of Ad26.COV2.S vaccination and SARS-CoV-2 variants. Sequenced by immunoSEQ multiplex PCR; TCRdb stores in-frame clones only, minus some. This sample has about 390,000 clones, with around 93% found just once. The material was peripheral blood, obtained in a trial of Ad26.COV2.S vaccine versus placebo. These receptors all stem from a person between 18 and 60 years old who received the Ad26.COV2.S COVID-19 vaccine or a placebo. The CDR3 runs from the conserved cysteine through the conserved F or W. A D gene is named only where the DNA matches it firmly. Size is stated for part of the rows, as once, few or many counts, or as a class when the clone is expanded.

j_call d_call clone_size v_call cdr3_nt cdr3_aa
TRBJ1-5 NA NA TRBV4-1 TGCGCCAGCAGCCAAGGGGTCAATCAGCCCCAGCATTTT CASSQGVNQPQHF
TRBJ1-1 NA NA TRBV18 TGTGCCAGCTCACGCAGTGAGGTTCCTAACACTGAAGCTTTCTTT CASSRSEVPNTEAFF
TRBJ2-5 TRBD2 NA TRBV5-1 TGCGCCAGCAGCTTAGGGCTCGGACTAGCGAGGTTCATGGAGACCCAGTACTTC CASSLGLGLARFMETQYF
TRBJ1-2 NA NA TRBV27 TGTGCCAGCAGTCCAGCCGGGGGTGGCTATGGCTACACCTTC CASSPAGGGYGYTF
TRBJ2-5 NA NA TRBV7-9 TGTGCCAGCAGCTTAAAGGGCGGGGCTGAAGAGACCCAGTACTTC CASSLKGGAEETQYF
TRBJ2-1 NA NA TRBV6-5 TGTGCCAGCAAGTTAGCAGGGGAGCAGTTCTTC CASKLAGEQFF
TRBJ2-5 NA NA TRBV11-2 TGTGCCAGCAGCCGCACGGAGGGGGGATATGAGACCCAGTACTTC CASSRTEGGYETQYF
TRBJ1-1 TRBD1 NA TRBV18 TGTGCCAGCTCACCGAACAGGGGAGAGGCTGAAGCTTTCTTT CASSPNRGEAEAFF
TRBJ2-7 NA NA TRBV18 TGTGCCAGCTCATCCGATACTTACTCCTACGAGCAGTACTTC CASSSDTYSYEQYF
TRBJ2-1 TRBD2 NA TRBV7-2 TGTGCCAGCAGCGCGGACAGACGGCGGGGGGGCTCCCACAATGAGCAGTTCTTC CASSADRRRGGSHNEQFF
TRBJ2-7 TRBD1 once TRBV7-2 TGTGCCAGCAGCGTGGCCGAGGACAGGGGTACTTACGAGCAGTACTTC CASSVAEDRGTYEQYF
TRBJ1-6 NA NA TRBV5-1 TGCGCCAGCAGCTTGGGCGGACAGAATAATTCACCCCTCCACTTT CASSLGGQNNSPLHF
TRBJ2-5 TRBD2 NA TRBV3-1/TRBV3-2 TGTGCCAGCAGCCAAGATCCCCTACTAGCGGGGGGGGATTGGGAGACCCAGTACTTC CASSQDPLLAGGDWETQYF
TRBJ2-7 NA NA TRBV6-6 TGTGCCAGCAGTCAGAAAGTTAGCCCACAGGGTCCCTACGAGCAGTACTTC CASSQKVSPQGPYEQYF
TRBJ2-1 TRBD2 NA TRBV4-1 TGCGCCAGCAGCATATTAAGTCCGGGGGGGTTGGGTGAGCAGTTCTTC CASSILSPGGLGEQFF
TRBJ1-2 NA NA TRBV4-3 TGCGCCAGCAGCCCGGGCCCCCTTGGCTATGGCTACACCTTC CASSPGPLGYGYTF
TRBJ1-1 NA NA TRBV18 TGTGCCAGCTCACCACAGGGGAGGAGTGATATGAACACTGAAGCTTTCTTT CASSPQGRSDMNTEAFF
TRBJ2-7 TRBD1 NA TRBV11-2 TGTGCCAGCAGCTTAGGACAGGGAAACTACGAGCAGTACTTC CASSLGQGNYEQYF
TRBJ1-1 TRBD1 NA TRBV19 TGTGCCAGCGCCGACCGGGAGGCAGGGGGTAGGCACACTGAAGCTTTCTTT CASADREAGGRHTEAFF
TRBJ2-4 TRBD2 NA TRBV7-9 TGTGCCAGCAGCTTATTTGAGGCGGGGGAACGCATTCAGTACTTC CASSLFEAGERIQYF
TRBJ1-1 TRBD1 NA TRBV11-2 TGTGCCAGCAGCTTAGTTCGGGACAGGGACACTGAAGCTTTCTTT CASSLVRDRDTEAFF
TRBJ2-1 NA NA TRBV7-6 TGTGCCAGCAGCTTGCGGGTTCGCTCCTACAATGAGCAGTTCTTC CASSLRVRSYNEQFF
TRBJ1-5 NA NA TRBV19 TGTGCCAGTGCCGAAACTTGGGGGGGCGCAAATCAGCCCCAGCATTTT CASAETWGGANQPQHF
TRBJ1-5 NA once TRBV5-6 TGTGCCAGCAGCTGGAGGGGGGCCCTCCATCAGCCCCAGCATTTT CASSWRGALHQPQHF
TRBJ2-1 NA NA TRBV2 TGTGCCAGCAGGGGGTCCAGGGGCCCTTCCTACAATGAGCAGTTCTTC CASRGSRGPSYNEQFF
TRBJ1-2 NA NA TRBV4-3 TGCGCCAGCAGCCCGCAATCGGAGACTCCAGCCCATGGCTACACCTTC CASSPQSETPAHGYTF
TRBJ2-3 NA NA TRBV9 TGTGCCAGCAGCCCAGGCGGGTACACAGATACGCAGTATTTT CASSPGGYTDTQYF
TRBJ2-7 NA NA TRBV29-1 TGCAGCGTTACAAGTGAAGATGGCGAGCAGTACTTC CSVTSEDGEQYF
TRBJ2-1 NA NA TRBV11-2 TGTGCCAGCAGCTTAGTTGGGTGGGAAAACAATGAGCAGTTCTTC CASSLVGWENNEQFF
TRBJ2-1 TRBD2 few TRBV18 TGTGCCAGCTCACCACCCGGGGACTACTACAATGAGCAGTTCTTC CASSPPGDYYNEQFF
TRBJ2-3 NA NA TRBV4-3 TGCGCCAGCAGCCAAGATTGGGGGCTGTGGGATACGCAGTATTTT CASSQDWGLWDTQYF
TRBJ1-5 NA NA TRBV7-9 TGTGCCAGCAGCTCTACAGAGGGGGGGTCGGGCAATCAGCCCCAGCATTTT CASSSTEGGSGNQPQHF
TRBJ2-7 NA NA TRBV9 TGTGCCAGCAGCGTAGGGACCGCCTACGAGCAGTACTTC CASSVGTAYEQYF
TRBJ2-1 NA NA TRBV28 TGTGCCAGCAGTTTGGCCCTCGGTGGGGGGAAGCAGTTCTTC CASSLALGGGKQFF
TRBJ2-2 TRBD2 NA TRBV9 TGTGCCAGCAGCGTAGGCGGGGGAACCCGGGAGCTGTTTTTT CASSVGGGTRELFF
TRBJ2-5 TRBD1 NA TRBV7-9 TGTGCCAGCAGGCCGCGGCCGGGACAGACAGTACAAGAGACCCAGTACTTC CASRPRPGQTVQETQYF
TRBJ2-7 NA NA TRBV7-2 TGTGCCAGCAGCTTAGGACAACCACGGGAGCAGTACTTC CASSLGQPREQYF
TRBJ1-6 NA NA TRBV7-2 TGTGCCAGCAGCTTAGAGGCAGGGAACAATTCACCCCTCCACTTT CASSLEAGNNSPLHF
TRBJ1-4 NA NA TRBV2 TGTGCCAGCAGGGGAGGAACGACCCGTGGGAATGAAAAACTGTTTTTT CASRGGTTRGNEKLFF
TRBJ2-5 NA NA TRBV10-3 TGTGCCACAAATGACCTCGGGGGCCCGGGAGAGACCCAGTACTTC CATNDLGGPGETQYF
TRBJ1-1 TRBD1 NA TRBV5-8 TGTGCCAGCAGCTGGAGCGGGACGGGACAGGAAGCTTTCTTT CASSWSGTGQEAFF
TRBJ1-6 TRBD1 NA TRBV4-3 TGCGCCAGCAGCCAAGGTCAGGGGGCAGGCTCCTATAATTCACCCCTCCACTTT CASSQGQGAGSYNSPLHF
TRBJ1-1 NA NA TRBV10-3 TGTGCCATCAGTGAGTCTGACAGTGAAGCTTTCTTT CAISESDSEAFF
TRBJ1-2 TRBD1 NA TRBV19 TGTGCCAGTAGTACCACGACCGGGACAGCCTATGGCTACACCTTC CASSTTTGTAYGYTF
TRBJ2-1 TRBD2 NA TRBV7-2 TGTGCCAGCAGCCCAAGTAGCGGGGGGAACTATGAGCAGTTCTTC CASSPSSGGNYEQFF
TRBJ2-3 NA NA TRBV4-3 TGCGCCAGCAGCCAAGAATACACAGATACGCAGTATTTT CASSQEYTDTQYF
TRBJ1-1 TRBD1 NA TRBV6-1 TGTGCCAGCAGTGAATTTCGGACAGGAGTCACTGAAGCTTTCTTT CASSEFRTGVTEAFF
TRBJ2-2 NA NA TRBV19 TGTGCCAGTCTCGACCCTCGGGGTAACACCGGGGAGCTGTTTTTT CASLDPRGNTGELFF
TRBJ1-5 NA NA TRBV30 TGTGCCTTCCGGTTGAACCGATATCAGCCCCAGCATTTT CAFRLNRYQPQHF